What follows are 5 T cell receptor beta chains derived from one specimen sequenced in a study of early stage breast cancer tumors. Clones were read by immunoSEQ multiplex PCR, and TCRdb kept only the in-frame ones, dropping some. The repertoire consists of tens of thousands of clones, with roughly four fifths occurring once and the leading ten covering more than 1.1%. The sequencing input was blood. Receptors were obtained from a person in their fifties or sixties with breast cancer.

The rearrangement joins TRBV20-1 to TRBJ1-2; unclear D gene. V shed 6 bases and J shed 10 bases, with 15 bases lying between them. The CDR3 is 11 residues long. Germline loops: CDR1 DFQATT, CDR2 SNEGSKA (reference sequence). The CDR3 loop is CSADLRGDYTF. The CDR3 region has the DNA TGCAGTGCCGACCTCCGAGGAGACTACACCTTC.

The chain links TRBV13 to TRBJ1-1, with TRBD1 as a possible D gene (6 bases). Per germline, CDR1 PRHDT and CDR2 FYEKMQ (reference sequence). V was pared by 0 bases and J by 2 bases, with 10 bases between. This CDR3 is 15 amino acids long. DNA for the CDR3: TGTGCCAGCAGCTTAGGGACAGGCCGTAACACTGAAGCTTTCTTT. It yields the protein CASSLGTGRNTEAFF.

The chain employs TRBV28 and TRBJ2-7; maybe TRBD1 (5 bases). Germline lookup yields CDR1 MDHEN and CDR2 SYDVKM. The CDR3 runs 16 residues. The germline V and J ends were trimmed by 3 bases and 0 bases, with 15 bases remaining between them. CDR3 nucleotide sequence: TGTGCCAGCAGTTTTATCCGAGACAGCCTCTCCTACGAGCAGTACTTC. Amino acids: CASSFIRDSLSYEQYF.

This sequence joins TRBV7-6 and TRBJ1-6; possibly TRBD1 for D (6 bases). CDR1 is SGHVS and CDR2 is FNYEAQ in the germline V gene. This CDR3 is built from 16 residues. Trimming removed 5 bases from V and 0 bases from J, with 11 bases in between. Here the CDR3 DNA reads TGTGCCAGCAGCAGACAGGTGAACTCCTATAATTCACCCCTCCACTTT. This translates into CASSRQVNSYNSPLHF.

The V gene is TRBV5-4, the J gene TRBJ1-5, with D uncertain. Germline-derived CDR1 and CDR2 are SGHNT and YYREEE (reference sequence). This CDR3 region has 13 residues. Trimming stripped 1 base from V and 5 bases from J, with 7 bases between. The CDR3 here is CASSLYPDQPQHF. The CDR3 nucleotides read TGTGCCAGCAGCTTGTATCCCGATCAGCCCCAGCATTTT. Looking up the rest from reference TRBV5-4 and TRBJ1-5 gives the full variable domain: ETGVTQSPTHLIKTRGQQVTLRCSSQSGHNTVSWYQQALGQGPQFIFQYYREEENGRGNFPPRFSGLQFPNYSSELNVNALELDDSALYLCASSLYPDQPQHFGDGTRLSIL.